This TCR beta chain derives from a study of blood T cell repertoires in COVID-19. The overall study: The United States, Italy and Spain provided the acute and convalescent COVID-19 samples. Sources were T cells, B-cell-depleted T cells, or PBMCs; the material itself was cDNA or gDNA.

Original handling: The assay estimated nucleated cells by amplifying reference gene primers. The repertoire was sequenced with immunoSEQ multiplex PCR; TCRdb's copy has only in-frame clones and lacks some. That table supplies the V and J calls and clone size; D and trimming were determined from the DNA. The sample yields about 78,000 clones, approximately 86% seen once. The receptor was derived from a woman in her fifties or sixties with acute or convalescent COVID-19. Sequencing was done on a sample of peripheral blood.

The CDR3 DNA follows: TGTGCCAGCAGCAAACTAGCGGGGTTACACAATGAGCAGTTCTTC. It codes for CASSKLAGLHNEQFF. This rearrangement joins TRBV7-3 to TRBJ2-1, with 10 bases that match TRBD2. Germline trimming cut 5 bases from V and 5 bases from J; bases unmatched to any gene: 6. This CDR3 spans 15 amino acids. The germline gives CDR1 SGHTA, CDR2 FQGTGA.